The rows below give T cell receptor beta chains drawn from one sample of a study of human T cells and chemical hapten exposure. From the RACE reads, TCRdb called clonotypes with MiXCR, one entry per CDR3 protein. In the table there are 30,000 to 40,000 distinct CDR3 sequences, roughly 6.4% of which are singletons. This sample comprised whole blood, obtained in connection with sensitization to the hapten diphenylcyclopropenone (DPC). The source of these receptors is a woman aged 25 to 45 with alopecia areata. Some clones in this sample may be carry-over from other donors' samples. Both conserved end residues are part of each CDR3. D genes are given only for firm matches. The size of a clone is reported for some rows only, either as once, few or many, or as a class for expanded clones.

j_call v_call clone_size d_call cdr3_aa cdr3_nt
TRBJ2-7 TRBV6-2/TRBV6-3 many . CASRDTLEGTSYEQYF TGTGCCAGCAGAGACACCCTGGAAGGGACCTCCTACGAGCAGTACTTC
TRBJ2-3 TRBV7-2 . TRBD2 CASSPQRGGRADTQYF TGTGCCAGCAGCCCCCAACGGGGGGGCCGGGCAGATACGCAGTATTTT
TRBJ1-6 TRBV5-1 . . CASSPDTSYNSPLHF TGCGCCAGCAGCCCTGACACCTCCTATAATTCACCCCTCCACTTT
TRBJ2-5 TRBV29-1 . . CSVDAGTSAETQYF TGCAGCGTTGATGCGGGGACTTCCGCGGAGACCCAGTACTTC
TRBJ1-1 TRBV7-9 few TRBD1 CASSLFEQGAEAFF TGTGCCAGCAGCTTATTTGAGCAGGGGGCTGAAGCTTTCTTT
TRBJ2-7 TRBV28 . . CASSLQSALDSEQYF TGTGCCAGCAGTTTACAATCAGCATTAGATTCCGAGCAGTACTTC
TRBJ2-1 TRBV4-3 many . CASSQDGQYVDEQFF TGCGCCAGCAGCCAAGATGGCCAGTACGTGGATGAGCAGTTCTTC
TRBJ2-5 TRBV4-3 many . CASSQEMRETQYF TGCGCCAGCAGCCAAGAGATGAGAGAGACCCAGTACTTC
TRBJ1-6 TRBV12-3/TRBV12-4 few TRBD1 CASSLARGLRSPLHF TGTGCCAGCAGTTTGGCAAGGGGGCTACGATCACCCCTCCACTTT
TRBJ2-1 TRBV4-2 many . CASSQEGARSYNEQFF TGTGCCAGCAGCCAGGAGGGGGCCCGTTCCTACAATGAGCAGTTCTTC
TRBJ1-5 TRBV27 many . CASSLSRSNQPQHF TGTGCCAGCAGTTTAAGTAGGAGCAATCAGCCCCAGCATTTT
TRBJ1-3 TRBV4-3 many TRBD1 CASSQDLTGLPGNTIYF TGCGCCAGCAGCCAAGATCTGACAGGGCTCCCTGGAAACACCATATATTTT
TRBJ1-5 TRBV5-6 . TRBD1 CASSLGQGGQPQHF TGTGCCAGCAGCCTCGGACAGGGCGGTCAGCCCCAGCATTTT
TRBJ1-1 TRBV5-1 few . CASRVSGQQNTEAFF TGCGCCAGCAGAGTCTCGGGGCAGCAGAACACTGAAGCTTTCTTT
TRBJ2-1 TRBV4-3 many TRBD1 CASSQTGGAYNEQFF TGCGCCAGCAGCCAGACAGGGGGAGCCTACAATGAGCAGTTCTTC
TRBJ1-4 TRBV10-3 . . CAISAGLSEKLFF TGTGCCATCAGTGCGGGCTTATCAGAAAAACTGTTTTTT
TRBJ2-4 TRBV2 many . CASSVEGLAKNIQYF TGTGCCAGCAGTGTCGAGGGACTAGCCAAAAACATTCAGTACTTC
TRBJ1-1 TRBV25-1 few . CASRPGDTEAFF TGTGCTTCCCGGCCGGGCGACACTGAAGCTTTCTTT
TRBJ2-7 TRBV9 . . CASSVLLWGGEQYF TGTGCCAGCAGCGTACTGCTGTGGGGTGGTGAGCAGTACTTC
TRBJ1-1 TRBV12-3/TRBV12-4 . TRBD1 CASSLARTGRTEAFF TGTGCCAGCAGTTTAGCGAGGACAGGGCGGACTGAAGCTTTCTTT
TRBJ2-5 TRBV5-1 many . CASSLQTSQETQYF TGCGCCAGCAGCCTACAAACGTCCCAAGAGACCCAGTACTTC
TRBJ2-7 TRBV6-2/TRBV6-3 . . CASSYLGRDGDEQYF TGTGCCAGCAGTTACCTCGGACGGGATGGTGACGAGCAGTACTTC
TRBJ2-7 TRBV25-1 few . CASSAHNQYEQYF TGTGCCAGCAGTGCTCACAACCAATACGAGCAGTACTTC
TRBJ2-1 TRBV18 few TRBD2 CASSPSLAGGDEQFF TGTGCCAGCTCACCATCACTAGCGGGGGGCGATGAGCAGTTCTTC
TRBJ2-1 TRBV5-4 medium-sized . CASSPAGHEQFF TGTGCCAGCAGCCCGGCGGGCCATGAGCAGTTCTTC
TRBJ2-2 TRBV4-3 . . CASSQDLAPGELFF TGCGCCAGCAGCCAAGATTTGGCACCCGGGGAGCTGTTTTTT
TRBJ1-2 TRBV19 few . CASSIGFNYGYTF TGTGCCAGTAGTATAGGCTTTAACTATGGCTACACCTTC
TRBJ2-3 TRBV27 few . CASSLRPFGTDTQYF TGTGCCAGCAGTTTAAGGCCCTTTGGTACAGATACGCAGTATTTT
TRBJ2-3 TRBV15 . TRBD2 CATGSASGGEGADTQYF TGTGCCACCGGTTCGGCTAGCGGGGGGGAAGGGGCAGATACGCAGTATTTT
TRBJ2-2 TRBV6-2/TRBV6-3 many . CASSYRQANTGELFF TGTGCCAGCAGTTACAGACAGGCGAACACCGGGGAGCTGTTTTTT
TRBJ1-5 TRBV18 . TRBD1 CASSRDRVSRNQPQHF TGTGCCAGCTCACGAGACAGGGTCTCTCGCAATCAGCCCCAGCATTTT
TRBJ2-3 TRBV13 . TRBD1 CASSDRGISADTQYF TGTGCCAGCAGCGACAGGGGCATATCCGCAGATACGCAGTATTTT
TRBJ2-1 TRBV6-5 . TRBD1 CASLEQGAGEQFF TGTGCCAGCCTGGAACAGGGGGCAGGGGAGCAGTTCTTC
TRBJ1-5 TRBV12-3/TRBV12-4 many TRBD1 CASSQRQGLGPQHF TGTGCCAGCAGCCAGAGACAGGGCCTAGGGCCCCAGCATTTT
TRBJ2-4 TRBV7-2 . . CASTTAGLAKNIQYF TGTGCCAGCACAACGGCAGGCCTAGCCAAAAACATTCAGTACTTC
TRBJ2-6 TRBV6-2/TRBV6-3 many . CASSPQGGGANVLTF TGTGCCAGCAGTCCACAGGGAGGGGGGGCCAACGTCCTGACTTTC
TRBJ1-2 TRBV4-2 . . CASSQDEGRTPNYGYTF TGTGCCAGCAGCCAAGATGAGGGCAGAACGCCTAACTATGGCTACACCTTC
TRBJ1-1 TRBV10-3 many . CAISESGSGEAFF TGTGCCATCAGTGAGTCGGGGAGTGGGGAAGCTTTCTTT
TRBJ2-7 TRBV4-1 . TRBD1 CASSQEEGQGYEQYF TGCGCCAGCAGCCAAGAGGAGGGACAGGGCTACGAGCAGTACTTC
TRBJ2-7 TRBV7-3 many . CASSREQGDEQYF TGTGCCAGCAGCAGAGAACAGGGTGACGAGCAGTACTTC
TRBJ1-5 TRBV2 many TRBD1 CASSRQGHSNQPQHF TGTGCCAGCAGTCGACAGGGACATAGCAATCAGCCCCAGCATTTT
TRBJ2-7 TRBV27 many TRBD1 CASRRGTGPYEQYF TGTGCCAGCAGACGTGGGACAGGCCCCTACGAGCAGTACTTC
TRBJ2-1 TRBV28 . TRBD2 CASSPGGGNDEQFF TGTGCCAGCAGCCCTGGCGGGGGGAACGATGAGCAGTTCTTC
TRBJ1-5 TRBV6-2/TRBV6-3 many TRBD1 CASRPNNRGSNQPQHF TGTGCCAGCAGACCGAATAACAGGGGTAGCAATCAGCCCCAGCATTTT
TRBJ2-7 TRBV6-6 . . CASSRDAGCEQYF TGTGCCAGCAGCCGGGACGCGGGGTGCGAGCAGTACTTC
TRBJ2-1 TRBV29-1 many TRBD2 CSVERGGIYNEQFF TGCAGCGTTGAACGGGGGGGCATCTACAATGAGCAGTTCTTC
TRBJ1-1 TRBV7-2 many . CASSLYGGGEAFF TGTGCCAGCAGCTTGTACGGGGGCGGTGAAGCTTTCTTT
TRBJ1-2 TRBV12-3/TRBV12-4 many . CASTPTGRINYGYTF TGTGCCAGCACCCCGACAGGACGCATTAACTATGGCTACACCTTC
TRBJ2-7 TRBV4-1 . TRBD1 CASSQVTSGGSGVYEQYF TGCGCCAGCAGCCAAGTGACCTCAGGGGGCAGCGGCGTCTACGAGCAGTACTTC
TRBJ1-5 TRBV7-2 few . CASSLAGPLNQPQHF TGTGCCAGCAGCTTAGCGGGACCTCTCAATCAGCCCCAGCATTTT
TRBJ1-5 TRBV5-8 many TRBD1 CASRTQGASQPQHF TGTGCCAGCAGGACCCAGGGGGCGAGTCAGCCCCAGCATTTT
TRBJ2-3 TRBV7-2 . . CASSQRVEASTDTQYF TGTGCCAGCAGCCAACGCGTTGAGGCAAGCACAGATACGCAGTATTTT
TRBJ2-1 TRBV25-1 many . CASSDGRGQQGSNEQFF TGTGCCAGCAGCGACGGACGGGGGCAGCAGGGAAGCAATGAGCAGTTCTTC
TRBJ2-3 TRBV14 many TRBD2 CASSPPPGGLADYTDTQYF TGTGCCAGCAGCCCACCCCCTGGGGGACTAGCAGACTACACAGATACGCAGTATTTT
TRBJ1-5 TRBV2 few . CASSRDNQPQHF TGTGCCAGCAGTCGGGATAATCAGCCCCAGCATTTT
TRBJ2-5 TRBV30 many TRBD2 CAWSRLAGQETQYF TGTGCCTGGAGTCGACTAGCAGGCCAAGAGACCCAGTACTTC
TRBJ1-2 TRBV28 many . CASSLSQAYGYTF TGTGCCAGCAGTTTATCACAGGCTTATGGCTACACCTTC